The source of this T cell receptor (beta chain) is a study of T-cell memory formation after mild COVID-19. About the research overall: Clustering of TCRs was largely donor specific.

Study-wide findings and caveats: Contracting clones localized mainly to CM and EM when CD4+ and mainly to EMRA when CD8+. There were some responding clones in pre-infection memory, which suggested that cross-reactive memory had joined.

Comment on this clonotype: What it binds is not known.

Using constant-segment primers, 5'RACE produced TCR alpha and TCR beta cDNA libraries carrying sample barcodes and UMIs. Using its own MiXCR run on the 5' RACE reads, TCRdb lists one record per CDR3 protein. The sample yields 250,000 to 300,000 distinct CDR3 sequences, under 20% seen once. This CDR3 contains 21 residues. The trim removed 4 bases at V and 3 bases at J, leaving 21 bases unmatched. Per the germline V gene, CDR1 is MDHEN and CDR2 is SYDVKM. V and J are TRBV28 and TRBJ2-7; 13 nucleotides align to TRBD2. Source material: PBMCs or a T cell subset sorted from them (not recorded which). The sequence came from a man aged 18 to 30 who had mild COVID-19 (a few samples of this study predate the infection). Cell type and time point are not known. The CDR3 DNA is TGTGCCAGCAGTTCTAGACGACTAGCGGGGGGTCACAGCTACCTACGCTACGAGCAGTACGTC. Amino acids: CASSSRRLAGGHSYLRYEQYV.